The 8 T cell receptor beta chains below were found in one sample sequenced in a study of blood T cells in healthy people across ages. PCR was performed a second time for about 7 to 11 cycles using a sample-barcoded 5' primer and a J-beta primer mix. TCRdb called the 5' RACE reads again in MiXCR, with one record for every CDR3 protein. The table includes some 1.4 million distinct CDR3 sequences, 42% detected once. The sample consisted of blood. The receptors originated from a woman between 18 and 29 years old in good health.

The CDR3 coding sequence is TGTGCCAGCAGGGGACGGGCGTTCTCTGGGGCCAACGTCCTGACTTTC. This translates into CASRGRAFSGANVLTF. The chain carries TRBV6-1 and TRBJ2-6; D might be TRBD1 or TRBD2, each matching 5 bases. Germline CDR1 MNHNS, CDR2 SASEGT. Trimming left V 6 bases short and J 0 bases short, with 12 bases between. CDR3 size: 16 residues.

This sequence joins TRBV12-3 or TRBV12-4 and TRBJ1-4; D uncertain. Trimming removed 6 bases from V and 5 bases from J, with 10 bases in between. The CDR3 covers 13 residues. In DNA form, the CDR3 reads TGTGCCAGCAGAACGGCGGAAAATGAAAAACTGTTTTTT. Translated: CASRTAENEKLFF.

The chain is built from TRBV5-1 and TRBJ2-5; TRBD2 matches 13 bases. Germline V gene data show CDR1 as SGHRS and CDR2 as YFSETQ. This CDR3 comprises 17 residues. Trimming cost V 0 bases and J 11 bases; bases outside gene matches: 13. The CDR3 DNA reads TGCGCCAGCAGCTTGGAGGGACTAGCGGGGACCAACAATGAGCAGTACTTC. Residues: CASSLEGLAGTNNEQYF. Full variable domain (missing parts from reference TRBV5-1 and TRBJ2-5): KAGVTQTPRYLIKTRGQQVTLSCSPISGHRSVSWYQQTPGQGLQFLFEYFSETQRNKGNFPGRFSGRQFSNSRSEMNVSTLELGDSALYLCASSLEGLAGTNNEQYFGPGTRLLVL.

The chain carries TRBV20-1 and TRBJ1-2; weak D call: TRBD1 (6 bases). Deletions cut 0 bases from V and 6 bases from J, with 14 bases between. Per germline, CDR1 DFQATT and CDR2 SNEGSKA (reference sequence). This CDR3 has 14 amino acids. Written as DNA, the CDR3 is TGCAGTGCTAGAGATCCACAGGGAAGTAATGGCTACACCTTC. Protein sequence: CSARDPQGSNGYTF.

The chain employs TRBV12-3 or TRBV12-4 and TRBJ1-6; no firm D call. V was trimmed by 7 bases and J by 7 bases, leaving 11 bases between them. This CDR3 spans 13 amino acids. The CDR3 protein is CASNRQGNSPLHF. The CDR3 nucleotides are TGTGCCAGCAACCGACAAGGGAATTCACCCCTCCACTTT.

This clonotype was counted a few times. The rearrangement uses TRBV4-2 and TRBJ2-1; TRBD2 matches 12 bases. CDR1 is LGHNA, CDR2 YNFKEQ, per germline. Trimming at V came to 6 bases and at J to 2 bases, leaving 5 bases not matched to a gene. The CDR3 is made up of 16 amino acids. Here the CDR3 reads CASSLTSGRTYNEQFF. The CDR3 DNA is TGTGCCAGCAGTTTAACTAGCGGGAGGACCTACAATGAGCAGTTCTTC.

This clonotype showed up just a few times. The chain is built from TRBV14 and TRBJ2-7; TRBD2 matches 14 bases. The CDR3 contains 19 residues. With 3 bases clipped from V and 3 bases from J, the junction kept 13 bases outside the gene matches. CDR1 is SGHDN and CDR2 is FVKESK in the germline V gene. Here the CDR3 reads CASSHPKRTSGRTIYEQYF. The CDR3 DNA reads TGTGCCAGCAGCCATCCCAAACGGACTAGCGGGAGGACTATCTACGAGCAGTACTTC. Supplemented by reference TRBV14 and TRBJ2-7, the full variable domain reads EAGVTQFPSHSVIEKGQTVTLRCDPISGHDNLYWYRRVMGKEIKFLLHFVKESKQDESGMPNNRFLAERTGGTYSTLKVQPAELEDSGVYFCASSHPKRTSGRTIYEQYFGPGTRLTVT.

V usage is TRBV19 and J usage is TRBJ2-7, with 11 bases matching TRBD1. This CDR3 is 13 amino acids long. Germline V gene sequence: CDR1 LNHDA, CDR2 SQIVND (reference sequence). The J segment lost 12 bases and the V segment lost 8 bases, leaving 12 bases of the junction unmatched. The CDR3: CASSDRGPAFLYF. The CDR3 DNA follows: TGTGCCAGTTCGGACAGGGGGCCTGCCTTCCTGTACTTC. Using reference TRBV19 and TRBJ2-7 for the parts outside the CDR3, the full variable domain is DGGITQSPKYLFRKEGQNVTLSCEQNLNHDAMYWYRQDPGQGLRLIYYSQIVNDFQKGDIAEGYSVSREKKESFPLTVTSAQKNPTAFYLCASSDRGPAFLYFGPGTRLTVT.